This TCR beta chain was recorded in a study of shared clonotypes between healthy human individuals. The study, taken as a whole, reports: Across four donors, naive CD4 shared about 5%, naive CD8 around 3.8%, memory CD4 approximately 2.5%, memory CD8 about 0.4%.

CDR1 LGHNA and CDR2 YSLEER come from the germline V gene. Trimming pared 0 bases from V and 1 base from J, leaving 9 bases between. The CDR3 runs 15 residues. The naive CD8 fraction comprised CD45RO-negative cells positively selected for CCR7 and excluded terminally differentiated effector memory CD45RA+ cells. Assay: immunoSEQ multiplex PCR; the TCRdb copy retains only in-frame clones and omits some. The sample contains around 2,100,000 clones, 85% to 95% of which appear only once. A note on this clone: No antigen is known for it.

Material for sequencing was naive CD8+ T cells sorted from blood. The receptor's source is a man aged 18 to 35 in good health. V usage is TRBV4-3 and J usage is TRBJ2-5, with no clear D. CDR3 bases: TGCGCCAGCAGCCAAGAGTGGTATGGCCAAGAGACCCAGTACTTC. Amino acids: CASSQEWYGQETQYF.